The 28 T cell receptor beta chains listed next were all sequenced from one sample in a study of radiotherapy plus CTLA-4 blockade in lung cancer. The table came from immunoSEQ multiplex PCR; TCRdb's copy has only in-frame clones and leaves some out. Of around 45,000 clones listed, roughly three quarters are singletons. This material consisted of peripheral blood, taken from a patient treated with radiotherapy plus ipilimumab. These receptors were obtained from a human donor with non-small cell lung cancer who had stable disease on radiotherapy plus ipilimumab.

This chain links TRBV5-1 with TRBJ2-2; D call uncertain. V gave up 1 base and J gave up 9 bases, with 7 bases separating them. Germline V gene lookup returns CDR1 SGHRS and CDR2 YFSETQ. This CDR3 comprises 12 residues. This CDR3 reads CASSLNSRELFF. CDR3 coding DNA: TGCGCCAGCAGCTTGAATTCTCGGGAGCTGTTTTTT.

J is TRBJ2-5 and V is TRBV19; tentative D call: TRBD2 (5 bases). V gave up 4 bases and J gave up 4 bases, with 13 bases separating them. Germline V lookup: CDR1 LNHDA, CDR2 SQIVND (reference sequence). There are 14 residues in the CDR3. The CDR3: CASSSGENRETQYF. The CDR3 DNA follows: TGTGCCAGTAGTAGTGGGGAGAACCGAGAGACCCAGTACTTC. The full variable domain, rest sourced from reference TRBV19 and TRBJ2-5, is DGGITQSPKYLFRKEGQNVTLSCEQNLNHDAMYWYRQDPGQGLRLIYYSQIVNDFQKGDIAEGYSVSREKKESFPLTVTSAQKNPTAFYLCASSSGENRETQYFGPGTRLLVL.

In its sample, this clone ranks as medium-sized. The J gene is TRBJ2-7, the V gene TRBV7-8; TRBD1 agrees at 8 bases. The CDR3 loop spans 15 amino acids. V gave up 6 bases and J gave up 0 bases; unmatched junction bases: 7. The germline CDR1 and CDR2 sequences are SGHVS and FQNEAQ. CDR3 in amino acids: CASSFLTGGSYEQYF. The CDR3, as DNA: TGTGCCAGCAGTTTCTTAACAGGGGGCTCCTACGAGCAGTACTTC.

The rearrangement uses TRBV5-4 and TRBJ2-5; possibly TRBD1 for D (6 bases). V was shortened by 5 bases and J by 2 bases, with 16 bases between the two germline ends. There are 15 residues in the CDR3. The germline V gene encodes CDR1 SGHNT and CDR2 YYREEE (reference sequence). The CDR3 nucleotides read TGTGCCAGCAGTTTTGGACAGACGAATCAAGAGACCCAGTACTTC. Amino acids: CASSFGQTNQETQYF.

The chain employs TRBV29-1 and TRBJ1-2, with D hard to call. Germline V gene data show CDR1 as SQVTM and CDR2 as ANQGSEA. V was shortened by 5 bases and J by 2 bases, with 18 bases between the two germline ends. The CDR3 runs to 15 residues. The CDR3 nucleotides are TGCAGCGTTCAGAGGCAGGACCCCGGGAACTATGGCTACACCTTC. It is translated as CSVQRQDPGNYGYTF.

J is TRBJ1-1 and V is TRBV11-2; D call uncertain. CDR1 SGHAT and CDR2 FQNNGV come from the germline V gene. The CDR3 runs to 14 residues. Trimming removed 5 bases from V and 1 base from J, with 11 bases in between. The CDR3: CASSQQGSNTEAFF. The CDR3 nucleotides read TGTGCCAGCAGCCAACAAGGTTCGAACACTGAAGCTTTCTTT. The full variable domain, completed using reference TRBV11-2 and TRBJ1-1, is EAGVAQSPRYKIIEKRQSVAFWCNPISGHATLYWYQQILGQGPKLLIQFQNNGVVDDSQLPKDRFSAERLKGVDSTLKIQPAKLEDSAVYLCASSQQGSNTEAFFGQGTRLTVV.

The genes are TRBV6-5 and TRBJ2-3, with 7 bases aligning to TRBD2. J lost 2 bases, V lost 0 bases, and 2 bases had no gene match. The CDR3 spans 15 residues. CDR1 is MNHEY and CDR2 is SVGAGI in the germline V gene. The CDR3 region is CASSYSAGTTDTQYF. The CDR3 bases are TGTGCCAGCAGTTACTCAGCGGGGACCACAGATACGCAGTATTTT.

The rearrangement links TRBV2 to TRBJ2-1, with a possible D match to TRBD2 (5 bases). Trimming shortened V by 2 bases and J by 6 bases, and 11 bases separated the two germline ends. The CDR3 spans 14 residues. Germline CDR1 is SNHLY and CDR2 is FYNNEI. Here the CDR3 reads CASSERAGPNEQFF. The DNA of the CDR3 is TGTGCCAGCAGTGAACGGGCGGGCCCCAATGAGCAGTTCTTC. Filled out from reference TRBV2 and TRBJ2-1, the complete variable domain reads EPEVTQTPSHQVTQMGQEVILRCVPISNHLYFYWYRQILGQKVEFLVSFYNNEISEKSEIFDDQFSVERPDGSNFTLKIRSTKLEDSAMYFCASSERAGPNEQFFGPGTRLTVL.

This chain uses TRBV16 with TRBJ1-4; 7 nucleotides align to TRBD1. The CDR3 runs 15 residues. The germline gives CDR1 KGHSY, CDR2 FQNENV. The trim removed 0 bases at V and 5 bases at J, leaving 3 bases unmatched. The CDR3: CASSQSRGPNEKLFF. The DNA for the CDR3 is TGTGCCAGCAGCCAATCAAGGGGGCCGAATGAAAAACTGTTTTTT.

V usage is TRBV7-2 and J usage is TRBJ2-3, with 8 bases fitting TRBD1. CDR3 size: 14 residues. Germline CDR1 reads SGHTA; CDR2 reads FQGNSA. The ends lost 6 bases at V and 5 bases at J; junction bases unmatched: 7. The CDR3 bases are TGTGCCAGCAGAAGGGACAGGCTCGGAGATACGCAGTATTTT. Protein: CASRRDRLGDTQYF.

V usage is TRBV30 and J usage is TRBJ2-7, with D perhaps TRBD2 (5 bases). Per the germline V gene, CDR1 is GTSNPN and CDR2 is SVGIG (reference sequence). Trimming removed 2 bases from V and 5 bases from J, with 13 bases in between. The CDR3 has 13 amino acids. The CDR3 DNA follows: TGTGCCTGGAGTAGGGCTAGCTCGCACGAGCAGTACTTC. This codes for CAWSRASSHEQYF. The full variable domain, completed using reference TRBV30 and TRBJ2-7, is SQTIHQWPATLVQPVGSPLSLECTVEGTSNPNLYWYRQAAGRGLQLLFYSVGIGQISSEVPQNLSASRPQDRQFILSSKKLLLSDSGFYLCAWSRASSHEQYFGPGTRLTVT.

The gene calls are TRBV7-6 and TRBJ1-5; D is uncertain. The CDR3 spans 13 residues. Germline V gives CDR1 SGHVS, CDR2 FNYEAQ. V shed 0 bases and J shed 3 bases, with 3 bases lying between them. CDR3 DNA sequence: TGTGCCAGCAGCTTAGCGCCCAATCAGCCCCAGCATTTT. The encoded protein is CASSLAPNQPQHF.

The chain is built from TRBV27 and TRBJ1-6; weak D call: TRBD1 (5 bases). CDR1 MNHEY and CDR2 SMNVEV come from the germline V gene (reference sequence). Trimming removed 4 bases at V and 5 bases at J, with 12 bases between. The CDR3 is 15 amino acids. The CDR3, as DNA: TGTGCCAGCAGTTCCTCGGCAGGGAATAATTCACCCCTCCACTTT. The encoded protein is CASSSSAGNNSPLHF.

The chain joins TRBV5-6 to TRBJ2-5; D is uncertain. This CDR3 is built from 14 residues. The ends were cut back, 3 bases at V and 2 bases at J, with 11 bases in the middle. The germline CDR1 and CDR2 sequences are SGHDT and YYEEEE. CDR3 nucleotide sequence: TGTGCCAGCAGCTCGGGTGGCGGACAAGAGACCCAGTACTTC. Protein: CASSSGGGQETQYF.

J is TRBJ1-1 and V is TRBV27, with TRBD1 matching 8 bases. The CDR3 consists of 14 residues. The V gene's germline CDR1 is MNHEY and CDR2 SMNVEV (reference sequence). The ends lost 3 bases at V and 3 bases at J; junction bases unmatched: 3. The CDR3 DNA is TGTGCCAGCAGTTTGATACAGGGGGACACTGAAGCTTTCTTT. Encoded protein: CASSLIQGDTEAFF.

V and J are TRBV5-4 and TRBJ1-4; 7 bases are shared with TRBD1. The CDR3 is 14 residues long. Germline V lookup: CDR1 SGHNT, CDR2 YYREEE (reference sequence). V lost 3 bases and J lost 7; bases outside the gene matches: 6. The CDR3 DNA reads as TGTGCCAGCAGCTCCCGGGACAGTCGTGAAAAACTGTTTTTT. This translates into CASSSRDSREKLFF.

The chain employs TRBV18 and TRBJ2-7; D is undetermined. The CDR3 covers 11 residues. Trimming stripped 6 bases from V and 7 bases from J, with 10 bases between. Germline CDR1 and CDR2: KGHSH and LQKENI. The CDR3 DNA is TGTGCCAGCTCTCCTATGGGGGAGCAGTACGTC. This encodes CASSPMGEQYV.

The chain couples TRBV2 to TRBJ2-7; unclear D gene. The CDR3 is 13 residues long. V lost 6 bases and J 2 bases, leaving 11 bases between the germline ends. Germline CDR1 reads SNHLY; CDR2 reads FYNNEI. The CDR3 bases are TGTGCCAGCAGGGTGGGCAGGACCTACGAGCAGTACTTC. As protein: CASRVGRTYEQYF. The full variable domain, completed using reference TRBV2 and TRBJ2-7, is EPEVTQTPSHQVTQMGQEVILRCVPISNHLYFYWYRQILGQKVEFLVSFYNNEISEKSEIFDDQFSVERPDGSNFTLKIRSTKLEDSAMYFCASRVGRTYEQYFGPGTRLTVT.

Regarding this clone: This CDR3 is also generated by other DNA sequences in the sample. J is TRBJ2-3 and V is TRBV4-3; 9 bases line up with TRBD1. Losses at the gene ends were 0 bases for V and 3 bases for J; bases not matched to a gene: 4. The CDR3 extends over 16 amino acids. Per the germline V gene, CDR1 is LGHNA and CDR2 is YSLEER. The CDR3: CASSQDTDRGTDTQYF. CDR3 in DNA: TGCGCCAGCAGCCAAGATACGGACAGGGGAACAGATACGCAGTATTTT.

The chain recombines TRBV7-9 with TRBJ1-2; perhaps TRBD1 as D (5 bases). Germline CDR1 is SEHNR and CDR2 is FQNEAQ (reference sequence). V shed 5 bases and J shed 8 bases, with 12 bases lying between them. The CDR3 covers 12 residues. DNA of the CDR3: TGTGCCAGCAGCCTCGGCGGGGGGGGCTACACCTTC. Its protein is CASSLGGGGYTF.

The chain combines TRBV29-1 with TRBJ1-1, with D maybe TRBD1 (6 bases). The V gene lost 6 bases and the J gene lost 1 base, with 12 bases spanning the gap. CDR1 and CDR2 from the germline V gene are SQVTM and ANQGSEA. The CDR3 length is 13 residues. The CDR3 DNA sequence: TGCAGCGTGAAGGGGGAGTCGAACACTGAAGCTTTCTTT. Protein product: CSVKGESNTEAFF.

CDR3 DNA: TGTGCCAGCAGAACAGGGATCCCCGGGAACACTGAAGCTTTCTTT. Its protein is CASRTGIPGNTEAFF. This chain joins TRBV27 and TRBJ1-1, with a possible D match to TRBD1 (6 bases). V was clipped by 6 bases and J by 1 base, with 15 bases between them. This CDR3 spans 15 amino acids. Per germline, CDR1 MNHEY and CDR2 SMNVEV (reference sequence).

V usage is TRBV5-1 and J usage is TRBJ1-5; 12 bases line up with TRBD1. V lost 4 bases to trimming and J lost 4 bases; unmatched junction nucleotides: 3. The CDR3 is 15 amino acids. From germline, CDR1 is SGHRS and CDR2 YFSETQ. CDR3 in DNA: TGCGCCAGCAGCCGGGGACAGGGGGCGAATCAGCCCCAGCATTTT. Translation gives CASSRGQGANQPQHF.

This chain links TRBV2 with TRBJ2-2; tentative D call: TRBD2 (6 bases). Germline loops: CDR1 SNHLY, CDR2 FYNNEI. This CDR3 has 15 amino acids. V lost 6 bases to trimming and J lost 0 bases, with 11 bases between them. DNA for the CDR3: TGTGCCAGCAGGCGGGACCATACGAACACCGGGGAGCTGTTTTTT. As protein: CASRRDHTNTGELFF.

The chain couples TRBV6-1 to TRBJ1-4, with TRBD1 as a possible D gene (5 bases). The CDR3 is made up of 14 amino acids. V was pared by 6 bases and J by 4 bases, with 12 bases between. The germline V gene has CDR1 MNHNS and CDR2 SASEGT. CDR3 region: CASRILDSNEKLFF. As DNA, the CDR3 is TGTGCCAGCAGAATTTTAGACAGTAATGAAAAACTGTTTTTT.

The rearrangement links TRBV9 to TRBJ2-3; 10 nucleotides agree with TRBD2. The CDR3 length is 16 residues. Germline lookup yields CDR1 SGDLS and CDR2 YYNGEE. Trimming at V came to 0 bases and at J to 3 bases, leaving 4 bases not matched to a gene. The CDR3 loop reads CASSVVASGGTDTQYF. CDR3 nucleotides: TGTGCCAGCAGCGTAGTGGCTAGCGGGGGTACAGATACGCAGTATTTT.

The V call is TRBV4-3, the J call TRBJ1-1, with TRBD1 matching over 11 bases. V was pared by 1 base and J by 10 bases, with 8 bases of the junction left unmatched. The CDR3 contains 15 residues. Germline V gene sequence: CDR1 LGHNA, CDR2 YSLEER. CDR3 region: CASSQAGTGGMGAFF. CDR3 nucleotides: TGCGCCAGCAGCCAAGCCGGGACAGGGGGGATGGGAGCTTTCTTT.

The chain combines TRBV18 with TRBJ1-2, with 10 bases lining up with TRBD1. Unmatched junction bases numbered 8, after V lost 4 bases and J lost 6 bases. Germline CDR1 KGHSH, CDR2 LQKENI. There are 15 residues in the CDR3. CDR3 protein: CASSQTDRGLHGYTF. CDR3 in DNA: TGTGCCAGCTCACAAACCGACAGGGGGCTTCATGGCTACACCTTC.